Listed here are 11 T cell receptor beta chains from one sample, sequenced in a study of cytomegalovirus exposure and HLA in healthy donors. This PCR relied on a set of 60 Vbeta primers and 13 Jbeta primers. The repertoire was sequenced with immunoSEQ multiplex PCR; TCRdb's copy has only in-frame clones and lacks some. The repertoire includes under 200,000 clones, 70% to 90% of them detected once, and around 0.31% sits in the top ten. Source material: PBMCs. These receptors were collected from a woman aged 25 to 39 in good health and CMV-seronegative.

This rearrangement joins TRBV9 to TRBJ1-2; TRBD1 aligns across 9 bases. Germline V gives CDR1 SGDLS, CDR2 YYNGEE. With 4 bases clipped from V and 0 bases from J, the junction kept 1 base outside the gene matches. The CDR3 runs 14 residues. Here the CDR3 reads CASSRDRANYGYTF. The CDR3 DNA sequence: TGTGCCAGCAGCCGGGACAGGGCTAACTATGGCTACACCTTC.

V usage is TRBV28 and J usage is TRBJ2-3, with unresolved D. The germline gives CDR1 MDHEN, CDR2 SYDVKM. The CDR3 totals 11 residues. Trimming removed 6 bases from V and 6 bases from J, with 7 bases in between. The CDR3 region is CASSYFDTQYF. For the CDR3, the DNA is TGTGCCAGCAGCTATTTTGATACGCAGTATTTT.

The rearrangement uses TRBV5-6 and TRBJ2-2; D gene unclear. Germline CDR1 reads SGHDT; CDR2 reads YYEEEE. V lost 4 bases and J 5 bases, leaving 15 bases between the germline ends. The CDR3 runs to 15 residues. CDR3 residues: CASSPARVGTGELFF. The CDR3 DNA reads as TGTGCCAGCAGCCCGGCTCGGGTTGGGACCGGGGAGCTGTTTTTT.

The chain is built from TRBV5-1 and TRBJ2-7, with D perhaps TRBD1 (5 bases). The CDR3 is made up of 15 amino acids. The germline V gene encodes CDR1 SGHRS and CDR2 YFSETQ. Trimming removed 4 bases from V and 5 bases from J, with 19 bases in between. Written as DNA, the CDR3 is TGCGCCAGCAGCCCTCGACAGTATCCTTACCACGAGCAGTACTTC. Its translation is CASSPRQYPYHEQYF.

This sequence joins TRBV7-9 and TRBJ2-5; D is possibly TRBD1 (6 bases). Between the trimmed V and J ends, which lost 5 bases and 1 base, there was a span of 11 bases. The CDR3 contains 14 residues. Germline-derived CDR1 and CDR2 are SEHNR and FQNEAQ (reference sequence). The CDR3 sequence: CASSPQGFQETQYF. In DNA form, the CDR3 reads TGTGCCAGCAGCCCCCAGGGGTTCCAAGAGACCCAGTACTTC. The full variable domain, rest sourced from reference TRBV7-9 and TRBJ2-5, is DTGVSQNPRHKITKRGQNVTFRCDPISEHNRLYWYRQTLGQGPEFLTYFQNEAQLEKSRLLSDRFSAERPKGSFSTLEIQRTEQGDSAMYLCASSPQGFQETQYFGPGTRLLVL.

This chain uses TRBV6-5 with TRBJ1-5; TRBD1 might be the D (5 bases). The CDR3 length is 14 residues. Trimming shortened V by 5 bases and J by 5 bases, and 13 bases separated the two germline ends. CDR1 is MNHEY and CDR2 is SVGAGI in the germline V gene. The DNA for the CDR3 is TGTGCCAGCAGTGAAGGGGATTCTTATCAGCCCCAGCATTTT. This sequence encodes CASSEGDSYQPQHF.

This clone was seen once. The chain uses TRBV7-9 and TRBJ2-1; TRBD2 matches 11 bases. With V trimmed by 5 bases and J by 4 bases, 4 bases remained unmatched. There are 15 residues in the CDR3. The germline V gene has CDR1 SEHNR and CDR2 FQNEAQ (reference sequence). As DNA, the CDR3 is TGTGCCAGCAGCCTCGGGACTAGCGGTTACAATGAGCAGTTCTTC. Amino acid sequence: CASSLGTSGYNEQFF.

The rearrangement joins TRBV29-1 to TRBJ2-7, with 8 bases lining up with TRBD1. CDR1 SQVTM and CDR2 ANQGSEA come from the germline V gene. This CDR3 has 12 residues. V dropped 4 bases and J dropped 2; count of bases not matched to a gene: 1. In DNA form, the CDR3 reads TGCAGCGTTGGGGACAGGACCTACGAGCAGTACTTC. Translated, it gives CSVGDRTYEQYF.

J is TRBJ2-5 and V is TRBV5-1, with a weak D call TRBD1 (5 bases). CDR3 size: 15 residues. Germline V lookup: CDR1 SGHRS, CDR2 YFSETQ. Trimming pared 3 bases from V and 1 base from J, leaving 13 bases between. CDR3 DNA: TGCGCCAGCAGCTGGGGCACCCCGTTCCAAGAGACCCAGTACTTC. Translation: CASSWGTPFQETQYF.

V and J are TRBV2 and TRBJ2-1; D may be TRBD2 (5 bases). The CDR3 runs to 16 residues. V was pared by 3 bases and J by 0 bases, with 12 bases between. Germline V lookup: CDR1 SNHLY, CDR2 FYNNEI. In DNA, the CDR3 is TGTGCCAGCAGTGAGGATAGGGAGAGCTCCTACAATGAGCAGTTCTTC. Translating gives CASSEDRESSYNEQFF.

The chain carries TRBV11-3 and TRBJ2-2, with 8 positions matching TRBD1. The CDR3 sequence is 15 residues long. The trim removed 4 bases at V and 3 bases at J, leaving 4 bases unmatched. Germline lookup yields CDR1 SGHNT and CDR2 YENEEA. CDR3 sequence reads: CASSSTGDHTGELFF. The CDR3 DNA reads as TGTGCCAGCAGCTCGACAGGGGATCACACCGGGGAGCTGTTTTTT.